This TCR beta chain was sequenced during a study of radiotherapy plus CTLA-4 blockade in lung cancer. This table comes from immunoSEQ multiplex PCR, and its TCRdb copy is limited to in-frame clones, with some not included. The data hold roughly 25,000 clones, with 73% observed a single time. For this clone: As yet, its antigen is unknown.

Focal radiation was given together with CTLA-4 blockade (ipilimumab) to patients with chemo-refractory metastatic non-small-cell lung cancer. The germline gives CDR1 LGHNA, CDR2 YSLEER. CDR3 size: 16 residues. Trimming at V came to 4 bases and at J to 2 bases, leaving 10 bases not matched to a gene. Study results and limitations: Reported findings show early blood T cell clone dynamics, with interferon-beta, best predicted response.

The clonotype was recovered from a human donor with non-small cell lung cancer who had stable disease on radiotherapy plus ipilimumab. The gene calls are TRBV4-3 and TRBJ2-5, with TRBD2 matching over 7 bases. Sample: peripheral blood, taken from a patient treated with radiotherapy plus ipilimumab. The CDR3 DNA reads TGCGCCAGCAGCCCAGTGGGCGGGGGAAGACAAGAGACCCAGTACTTC. It encodes CASSPVGGGRQETQYF.